This passage covers 4 T cell receptor beta chains from one sample sequenced in a study of blood T cell repertoires in COVID-19. The assay was immunoSEQ multiplex PCR, and TCRdb's table has in-frame clones only and misses some. The sample consists of about 85,000 clones, almost 90% of them appearing once. Sequencing was performed on peripheral blood. Receptors originate from an elderly woman with active or convalescent COVID-19.

The chain has TRBV7-2 and TRBJ1-4; 8 nucleotides line up with TRBD1. In germline, CDR1 is SGHTA, CDR2 FQGNSA. The J segment lost 7 bases and the V segment lost 2 bases, leaving 3 bases of the junction unmatched. CDR3 size: 14 residues. DNA for the CDR3: TGTGCCAGCAGCTTACAGGGGGCGAGTGAAAAACTGTTTTTT. Translating it yields CASSLQGASEKLFF.

This chain uses TRBV1 with TRBJ1-5; the table assigns TRBD1, which was not confirmed against the DNA. TRBV1 has pseudogene status. This CDR3 is 16 amino acids long. CDR3 loop: CTSSHPRDRINQPQHF. CDR3 coding DNA: TGCACCAGCAGCCACCCCCGGGACAGAATCAATCAGCCCCAGCATTTT.

The gene calls are TRBV19 and TRBJ1-1; D is undetermined. The germline CDR1 and CDR2 sequences are LNHDA and SQIVND (reference sequence). The CDR3 is made up of 13 amino acids. Trimming stripped 5 bases from V and 1 base from J, with 8 bases between. CDR3 in amino acids: CASSQTRNTEAFF. In DNA form, the CDR3 reads TGTGCCAGTAGTCAGACAAGGAACACTGAAGCTTTCTTT.

The rearrangement uses TRBV7-2 and TRBJ1-2; D may be TRBD1 (6 bases). Trimming stripped 3 bases from V and 4 bases from J, with 6 bases between. This CDR3 has 12 residues. CDR1 and CDR2 (germline): SGHTA, FQGNSA. CDR3 nucleotides: TGTGCCAGCAGCTTGGACAGCTATGGCTACACCTTC. It specifies CASSLDSYGYTF. Full variable domain (rest looked up from reference TRBV7-2 and TRBJ1-2): GAGVSQSPSNKVTEKGKDVELRCDPISGHTALYWYRQSLGQGLEFLIYFQGNSAPDKSGLPSDRFSAERTGGSVSTLTIQRTQQEDSAVYLCASSLDSYGYTFGSGTRLTVV.